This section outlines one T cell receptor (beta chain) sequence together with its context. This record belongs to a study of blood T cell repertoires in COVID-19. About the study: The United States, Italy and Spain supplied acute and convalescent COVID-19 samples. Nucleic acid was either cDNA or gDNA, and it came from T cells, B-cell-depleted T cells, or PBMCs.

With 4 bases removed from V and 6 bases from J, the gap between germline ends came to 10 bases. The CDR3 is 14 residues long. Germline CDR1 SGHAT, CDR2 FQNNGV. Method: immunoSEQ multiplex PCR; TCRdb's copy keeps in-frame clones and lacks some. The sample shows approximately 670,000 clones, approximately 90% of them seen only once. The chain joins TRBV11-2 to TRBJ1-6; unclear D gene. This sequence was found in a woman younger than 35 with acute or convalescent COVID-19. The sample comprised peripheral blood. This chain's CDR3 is CASSYGVPNSPLHF. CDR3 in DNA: TGTGCCAGCAGCTACGGGGTCCCTAATTCACCCCTCCACTTT.